The clone carrying this T cell receptor beta chain was observed once. Its target is not known. At one of its ends the junction is not consistent with the germline gene, which may arise from a read error. This sample is part of a study of T cell repertoires in cytomegalovirus infection. Study overall: It can be stated that public TCR beta signatures indicated CMV infection as well as a matching HLA type.

Using its own MiXCR run on the reads, TCRdb lists one record per CDR3 protein. Of nearly 650,000 distinct CDR3 sequences listed, approximately 24% were seen once; the top ten hold around 8%. Germline loops: CDR1 PRHDT, CDR2 FYEKMQ (reference sequence). This CDR3 is built from 13 residues. Regarding the study as a whole: CMV-specific TCR beta clonotypes restricted by HLA-C were the ones dominating the ex vivo response. Carriers of CMV and the relevant HLA type were discriminated by public TCR beta frequency.

The specimen was CD8+ T cells from PBMCs. The chain couples TRBV13 to TRBJ2-1; D not certain. The receptor was isolated from a human donor in good health (CMV status not recorded). Some clones in this sample may be carry-over from other donors' samples. The CDR3 region has the DNA TGTGTCAGCAGCTTACCCGGGCCCAATGAGCAGTTCTTC. Translated: CVSSLPGPNEQFF.